This T cell receptor beta chain was captured in a study of shared clonotypes between healthy human individuals. An assay was performed, and its level was deep. Sequencing used immunoSEQ multiplex PCR; TCRdb keeps in-frame clones, though not all of them. The table has over 850,000 clones, approximately 78% seen once. V dropped 5 bases and J dropped 0 bases, with 10 bases sitting between them. The CDR3 covers 15 residues. Germline V gene sequence: CDR1 SNHLY, CDR2 FYNNEI. This clonotype originated in a man aged 18-30 years in good health. Some clones in this sample may be carry-over from other donors' samples. The V and J genes are TRBV2 and TRBJ2-2; no firm D call. The material sequenced was memory CD4+ T cells from PBMCs. The subset here: CD45RA-negative fraction. CDR3 residues: CASSIYSANTGELFF. The CDR3, as DNA: TGTGCCAGCAGTATTTACTCCGCGAACACCGGGGAGCTGTTTTTT.